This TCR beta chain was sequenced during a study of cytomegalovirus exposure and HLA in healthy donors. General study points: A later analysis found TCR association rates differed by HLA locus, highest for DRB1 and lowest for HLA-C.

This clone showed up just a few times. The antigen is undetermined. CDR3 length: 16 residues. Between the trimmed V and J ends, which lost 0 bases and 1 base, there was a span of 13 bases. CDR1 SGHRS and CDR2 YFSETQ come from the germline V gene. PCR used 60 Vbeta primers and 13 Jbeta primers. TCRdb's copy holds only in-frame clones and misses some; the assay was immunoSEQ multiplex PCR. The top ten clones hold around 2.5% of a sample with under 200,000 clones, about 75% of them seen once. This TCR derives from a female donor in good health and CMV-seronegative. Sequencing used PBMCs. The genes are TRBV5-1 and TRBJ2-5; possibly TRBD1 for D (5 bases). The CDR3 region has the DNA TGCGCCAGCAGCTTGGGGCAGGGAAGGAGCCAAGAGACCCAGTACTTC. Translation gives CASSLGQGRSQETQYF.